This TCR beta chain was sequenced in a study of early T cells in non-severe SARS-CoV-2 infection. Study details: From unsorted whole blood, bulk RNA was sequenced, and the chains remained unpaired.

This clonotype appeared many times. Unique molecular identifiers were added to individual cDNA molecules. TCRdb fed the 5' RACE reads into MiXCR, producing one record per CDR3 protein. The profile shows roughly 47,000 distinct CDR3 sequences, roughly 6% of them singletons. The length of the CDR3 is 15 residues. Trimming took 0 bases from V and 2 from J; bases not matched to a gene: 5. Germline V gene sequence: CDR1 DFQATT, CDR2 SNEGSKA (reference sequence). The chain has TRBV20-1 and TRBJ2-7; 9 nucleotides align to TRBD1. This clonotype was sampled from an adult who was a healthcare worker with PCR-confirmed SARS-CoV-2 infection or an uninfected control (not recorded which). The sample in question was whole blood, obtained at baseline. The CDR3 bases are TGCAGTGCTAGAGATGAGGGACAGGGTCCCTACGAGCAGTACTTC. Translated, it gives CSARDEGQGPYEQYF.